A selection of T cell receptor beta chains follows, all from one sample in a study of response to subunit inactivated influenza vaccine. Using its own MiXCR run on the RT-PCR reads, TCRdb lists one record per CDR3 protein. This sample yields fewer than 600,000 distinct CDR3 sequences, of which approximately 7.8% are seen a single time; under 15% belongs to the top ten. The source material was PBMCs from blood, sampled around 25 months after vaccination. The receptors were gathered from a man aged 50-75 years who received an inactivated influenza vaccine. The CDR3 runs from the conserved cysteine through the conserved F or W. D genes are given only for firm matches. Expanded clones are given a class, and other clones once, few, many or no size at all.

clone size	D gene	V gene	J gene	CDR3 protein	CDR3 DNA
few	NA	TRBV9	TRBJ1-3	CASSVAETGFNSGNTIYF	TGTGCCAGCAGCGTAGCGGAGACAGGATTTAACTCTGGAAACACCATATATTTT
many	NA	TRBV3-1	TRBJ1-1	CASRSNFGNTEAFF	TGTGCCAGCAGGTCCAATTTCGGCAACACTGAAGCTTTCTTT
many	NA	TRBV2	TRBJ2-1	CASTTDRQAQFF	TGTGCCAGCACCACTGACAGGCAGGCGCAGTTCTTC
few	NA	TRBV30	TRBJ1-3	CAWSGNRGNTIYF	TGTGCCTGGAGCGGGAATAGAGGAAACACCATATATTTT
few	NA	TRBV19	TRBJ1-2	CASATGALPPGYTF	TGTGCCAGTGCAACGGGAGCTCTACCGCCCGGCTACACCTTC
many	NA	TRBV2	TRBJ2-6	CASSDDFTGANVLTF	TGTGCCAGCAGTGACGATTTTACTGGGGCCAACGTCCTGACTTTC
few	NA	TRBV14	TRBJ2-7	CASSQDNPGTTYEQYF	TGTGCCAGCAGCCAAGATAACCCCGGGACAACCTACGAGCAGTACTTC
NA	NA	TRBV7-2	TRBJ1-6	CASSLKPTSSPLHF	TGTGCCAGCAGCTTAAAGCCCACCTCGTCACCCCTCCACTTT
few	NA	TRBV4-1	TRBJ1-5	CASSQDTGSRQPQHF	TGCGCCAGCAGCCAAGATACAGGGTCTCGACAGCCCCAGCATTTT
many	TRBD1	TRBV5-6	TRBJ1-5	CASSLGTGVKPQHF	TGTGCCAGCAGCCTCGGGACAGGGGTTAAGCCCCAGCATTTT
NA	TRBD1	TRBV28	TRBJ2-1	CASRKNPGQKQNEQFF	TGTGCCAGCCGTAAAAACCCGGGACAGAAACAAAATGAGCAGTTCTTC
few	TRBD2	TRBV20-1	TRBJ2-1	CSAPREFSYNEQFF	TGCAGTGCTCCGCGGGAGTTTTCCTACAATGAGCAGTTCTTC
few	TRBD2	TRBV19	TRBJ2-3	CASSTAGGATDTQYF	TGTGCCAGTAGTACCGCGGGAGGGGCCACAGATACGCAGTATTTT
many	NA	TRBV6-5	TRBJ2-7	CASSYLTGAYEQYF	TGTGCCAGCAGTTACCTGACTGGAGCCTACGAGCAGTACTTC
many	NA	TRBV5-1	TRBJ2-5	CASSLGGNQETQYF	TGCGCCAGCAGCTTGGGGGGCAATCAAGAGACCCAGTACTTC
NA	TRBD1	TRBV5-1	TRBJ2-5	CASRPGTGTETQYF	TGCGCCAGCAGACCCGGGACAGGGACGGAGACCCAGTACTTC
NA	TRBD2	TRBV11-2	TRBJ2-1	CASSSREDGNEQFF	TGTGCCAGCAGCAGTCGGGAGGACGGGAATGAGCAGTTCTTC
few	NA	TRBV11-2	TRBJ1-6	CASSLESLGGTGPPLHF	TGTGCCAGCAGCTTAGAATCATTGGGCGGTACAGGGCCACCCCTCCACTTT
few	NA	TRBV4-2	TRBJ2-6	CASSQDVTGYGANVLTF	TGTGCCAGCAGCCAAGATGTAACGGGTTACGGGGCCAACGTCCTGACTTTC
few	NA	TRBV7-9	TRBJ2-1	CASNIRWGDEQFF	TGTGCCAGCAACATTCGTTGGGGGGATGAGCAGTTCTTC
NA	NA	TRBV28	TRBJ1-2	CASSFLVLPALNYGYTF	TGTGCCAGCAGTTTTCTGGTGCTGCCAGCTCTGAACTATGGCTACACCTTC
many	NA	TRBV7-9	TRBJ1-5	CASSLLQGVQHF	TGTGCCAGCAGCTTACTCCAAGGGGTACAGCATTTT
few	TRBD1	TRBV20-1	TRBJ1-5	CSARRGQGTNQPQHF	TGCAGTGCTAGAAGGGGACAGGGAACTAATCAGCCCCAGCATTTT
many	TRBD1	TRBV28	TRBJ1-4	CASSSNSGGLDEKLFF	TGTGCCAGCAGTTCGAACTCAGGGGGGCTGGATGAAAAACTGTTTTTT
NA	TRBD2	TRBV6-2/TRBV6-3	TRBJ2-7	CASSYQEGGGQLEQYF	TGTGCCAGCAGTTACCAGGAAGGCGGGGGGCAGCTCGAGCAGTACTTC
NA	TRBD1	TRBV28	TRBJ2-5	CASSSTGVRETQYF	TGTGCCAGCAGTTCAACAGGGGTGCGGGAGACCCAGTACTTC
NA	NA	TRBV23-1	TRBJ2-2	CASSQSLTGNTGELFF	TGCGCCAGCAGTCAGTCTCTAACAGGAAACACCGGGGAGCTGTTTTTT
NA	TRBD2	TRBV20-1	TRBJ2-2	CSAPTSGGPYTGELFF	TGCAGTGCACCAACTAGCGGGGGCCCCTACACCGGGGAGCTGTTTTTT
few	NA	TRBV5-1	TRBJ2-1	CASSWDLPNEQFF	TGCGCCAGCAGCTGGGACTTACCAAATGAGCAGTTCTTC
NA	NA	TRBV20-1	TRBJ2-1	CSAQHLENLRAEQFF	TGCAGTGCCCAACACCTGGAAAACCTGAGGGCCGAGCAGTTCTTC
many	TRBD1	TRBV6-1	TRBJ1-1	CASSSAGGRDTEAFF	TGTGCCAGCAGCTCGGCAGGGGGCAGGGACACTGAAGCTTTCTTT
NA	TRBD1	TRBV29-1	TRBJ1-1	CSENRGGGTEAFF	TGCAGCGAAAACAGGGGCGGAGGCACTGAAGCTTTCTTT
few	NA	TRBV24-1	TRBJ1-5	CATSSRGGNQPQHF	TGTGCCACCAGTTCCAGGGGCGGCAATCAGCCCCAGCATTTT
NA	NA	TRBV12-3/TRBV12-4	TRBJ1-6	CASSPGGGNNSPLHF	TGTGCCAGCAGTCCTGGAGGAGGGAATAATTCACCCCTCCACTTT
many	NA	TRBV20-1	TRBJ2-1	CSARDQGEQFF	TGCAGTGCTAGAGACCAGGGTGAGCAGTTCTTC
few	NA	TRBV10-3	TRBJ2-2	CAIRTRGTGELFF	TGTGCCATCCGGACGAGGGGAACCGGGGAGCTGTTTTTT
NA	NA	TRBV7-8	TRBJ2-3	CASSLVGGFDTQYF	TGTGCCAGCAGCTTAGTAGGCGGCTTCGATACGCAGTATTTT
many	TRBD1	TRBV20-1	TRBJ2-7	CSARDEGTGRLKQYF	TGCAGTGCTAGAGATGAGGGGACAGGAAGGCTTAAGCAGTACTTC
few	TRBD2	TRBV7-8	TRBJ2-3	CASSPRLAGRTDTQYF	TGTGCCAGCAGCCCGAGACTAGCGGGACGCACAGATACGCAGTATTTT
many	NA	TRBV11-2	TRBJ2-3	CASSPRAFSTDTQYF	TGTGCCAGCAGTCCGCGGGCATTTAGCACAGATACGCAGTATTTT
NA	TRBD1	TRBV6-5	TRBJ2-7	CASSWGTGAYEQYF	TGTGCCAGCAGTTGGGGGACAGGAGCGTACGAGCAGTACTTC
NA	NA	TRBV20-1	TRBJ1-2	CSAVPGADYGYTF	TGCAGTGCCGTCCCCGGGGCGGACTATGGCTACACCTTC
few	TRBD1	TRBV18	TRBJ2-7	CASSPGQQVHEQYF	TGTGCCAGCTCACCGGGACAGCAAGTCCACGAGCAGTACTTC
many	NA	TRBV20-1	TRBJ2-3	CSAGIGTDTQYF	TGCAGTGCTGGGATCGGGACAGATACGCAGTATTTT
many	TRBD2	TRBV29-1	TRBJ2-3	CSAGGVLPTDTQYF	TGCAGCGCGGGGGGGGTCTTACCCACAGATACGCAGTATTTT
many	NA	TRBV29-1	TRBJ2-2	CGVRARNTGELFF	TGCGGGGTTAGGGCCAGGAACACCGGGGAGCTGTTTTTT
few	NA	TRBV18	TRBJ1-2	CASSQSREGGYTF	TGTGCCAGCTCACAAAGTCGGGAAGGTGGCTACACCTTC
NA	NA	TRBV6-2/TRBV6-3	TRBJ2-6	CASSTGNLVGVLTF	TGTGCCAGCAGTACCGGGAACCTTGTGGGCGTCCTGACTTTC
many	TRBD1	TRBV6-2/TRBV6-3	TRBJ2-1	CASRRTGGGQYNEQFF	TGTGCCAGCAGAAGGACAGGGGGAGGTCAGTACAATGAGCAGTTCTTC
few	NA	TRBV20-1	TRBJ2-3	CSATGPGAVTDTQYF	TGCAGTGCCACGGGCCCGGGAGCCGTCACAGATACGCAGTATTTT